The present T cell receptor (beta chain) was sequenced within a study of T-cell memory formation after mild COVID-19. Across the study: Largely, TCR clusters stayed within a single donor.

Libraries for TCRalpha and TCRbeta carried sample barcodes and unique molecular identifiers via 5'RACE. TCRdb called the 5' RACE reads again in MiXCR, with one record for every CDR3 protein. The sample has under 450,000 distinct CDR3 sequences, roughly a quarter seen once; the top ten hold less than 15%. The CDR3 extends over 15 amino acids. Germline V gene lookup returns CDR1 LNHDA and CDR2 SQIVND (reference sequence). V was cut by 3 bases and J by 2 bases, with 12 bases left in between. Broader study findings: Some clones that responded turned up in pre-infection memory, which suggests that cross-reactive memory joined in.

Concerning this clonotype: Its antigen is undetermined.

The J gene is TRBJ2-3, the V gene TRBV19; TRBD1 is a possible D gene (6 bases). What was sequenced was PBMCs or a T cell subset sorted from them (not recorded which). The receptor comes from an adult woman who had mild COVID-19 (a few samples of this study predate the infection). Cell type and time point are not known. The CDR3: CASSMIRGPTDTQYF. The CDR3 bases are TGTGCCAGTAGTATGATCAGGGGACCCACAGATACGCAGTATTTT.